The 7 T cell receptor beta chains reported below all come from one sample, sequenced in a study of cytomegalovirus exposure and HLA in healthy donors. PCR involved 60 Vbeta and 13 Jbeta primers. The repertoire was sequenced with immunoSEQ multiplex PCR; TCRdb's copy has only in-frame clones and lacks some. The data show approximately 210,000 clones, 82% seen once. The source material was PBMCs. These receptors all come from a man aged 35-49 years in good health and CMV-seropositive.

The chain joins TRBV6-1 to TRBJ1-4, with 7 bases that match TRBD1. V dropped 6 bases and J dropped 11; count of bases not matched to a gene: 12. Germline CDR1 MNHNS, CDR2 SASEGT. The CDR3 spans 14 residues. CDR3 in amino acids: CASSPQGSAGKLFF. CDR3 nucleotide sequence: TGTGCCAGCAGCCCACAGGGGTCCGCCGGCAAACTGTTTTTT.

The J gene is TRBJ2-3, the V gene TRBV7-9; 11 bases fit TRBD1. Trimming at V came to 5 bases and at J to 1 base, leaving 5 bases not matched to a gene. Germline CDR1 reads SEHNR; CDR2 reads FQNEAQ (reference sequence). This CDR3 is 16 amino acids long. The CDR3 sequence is CASSIRTGGRTDTQYF. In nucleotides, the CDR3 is TGTGCCAGCAGCATCCGGACAGGGGGCCGCACAGATACGCAGTATTTT.

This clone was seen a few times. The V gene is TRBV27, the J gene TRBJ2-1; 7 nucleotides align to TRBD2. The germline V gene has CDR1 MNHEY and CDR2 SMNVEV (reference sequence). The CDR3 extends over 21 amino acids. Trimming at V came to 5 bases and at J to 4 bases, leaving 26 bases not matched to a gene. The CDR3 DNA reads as TGTGCCAGCAGTAAAAAAGGGCCAAACATGCTGCTTAGCGGGTCTTACAATGAGCAGTTCTTC. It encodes CASSKKGPNMLLSGSYNEQFF.

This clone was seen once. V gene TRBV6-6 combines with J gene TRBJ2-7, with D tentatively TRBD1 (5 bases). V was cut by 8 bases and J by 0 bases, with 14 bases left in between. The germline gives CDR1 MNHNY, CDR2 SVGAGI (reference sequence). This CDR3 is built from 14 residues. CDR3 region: CASQGERSSYEQYF. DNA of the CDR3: TGTGCCAGCCAAGGGGAAAGAAGCTCCTACGAGCAGTACTTC.

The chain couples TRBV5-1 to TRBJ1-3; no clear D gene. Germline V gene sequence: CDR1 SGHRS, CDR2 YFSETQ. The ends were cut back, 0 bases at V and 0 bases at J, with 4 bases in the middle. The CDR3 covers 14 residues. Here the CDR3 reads CASSLDSSGNTIYF. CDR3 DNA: TGCGCCAGCAGCTTGGATAGCTCTGGAAACACCATATATTTT.

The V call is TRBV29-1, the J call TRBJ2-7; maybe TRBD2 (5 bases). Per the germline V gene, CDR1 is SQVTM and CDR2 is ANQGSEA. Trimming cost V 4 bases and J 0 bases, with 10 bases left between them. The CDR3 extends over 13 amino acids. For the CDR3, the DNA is TGCAGCGTTGTAACGGGAAGCTCCTACGAGCAGTACTTC. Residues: CSVVTGSSYEQYF.

The CDR3 loop reads CASSLDGREHETQYF. CDR3 in DNA: TGTGCCAGCAGCTTAGATGGACGGGAGCACGAGACCCAGTACTTC. V gene TRBV11-2 combines with J gene TRBJ2-5, with a weak D call TRBD2 (6 bases). CDR3 size: 15 residues. V gave up 0 bases and J gave up 5 bases, with 13 bases separating them. Germline V gives CDR1 SGHAT, CDR2 FQNNGV.